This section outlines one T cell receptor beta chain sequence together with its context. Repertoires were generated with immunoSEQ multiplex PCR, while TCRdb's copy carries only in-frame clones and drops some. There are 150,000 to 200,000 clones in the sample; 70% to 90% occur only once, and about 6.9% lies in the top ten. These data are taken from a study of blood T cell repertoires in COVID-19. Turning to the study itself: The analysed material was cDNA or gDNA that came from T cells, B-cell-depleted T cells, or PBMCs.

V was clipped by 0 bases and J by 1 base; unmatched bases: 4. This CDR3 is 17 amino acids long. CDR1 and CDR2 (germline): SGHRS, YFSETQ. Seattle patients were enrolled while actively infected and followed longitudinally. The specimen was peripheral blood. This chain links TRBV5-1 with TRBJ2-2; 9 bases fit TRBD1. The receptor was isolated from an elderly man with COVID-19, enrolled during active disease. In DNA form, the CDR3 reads TGCGCCAGCAGCTTGGGCGGACAGGGGAGGAACACCGGGGAGCTGTTTTTT. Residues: CASSLGGQGRNTGELFF. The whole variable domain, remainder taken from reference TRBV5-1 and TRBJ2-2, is KAGVTQTPRYLIKTRGQQVTLSCSPISGHRSVSWYQQTPGQGLQFLFEYFSETQRNKGNFPGRFSGRQFSNSRSEMNVSTLELGDSALYLCASSLGGQGRNTGELFFGEGSRLTVL.